These T cell receptor beta chains were read from a single sample in a study of post-analysis software for immune sequencing data. TCRdb called the PCR reads again in MiXCR, with one record for every CDR3 protein. The profile shows some 800,000 distinct CDR3 sequences, around 46% of them singletons. The material sequenced was blood. The receptors stem from a girl aged 5-17 years with multiple sclerosis. The conserved cysteine and the conserved F or W are not part of the CDR3 here. Each record gives: D gene, V gene, J gene, clone size, CDR3 protein. The D gene is left open where the match is weak. Expanded clones are given a class, and other clones once, few, many or no size at all.

>NA|TRBV19|TRBJ2-1|NA
ASSIVGSFYNEQF
>NA|TRBV12-3/TRBV12-4|NA|NA
ASSPRQEGSEQY
>NA|TRBV12-3/TRBV12-4|TRBJ2-3|NA
ASSSGFLSTDAQY
>NA|TRBV10-3|TRBJ2-1|few
AISQTINLNYNEQF
>TRBD1|TRBV6-5|TRBJ1-5|few
ASSRDRVQPQH
>TRBD1|TRBV4-1|NA|once
ASSQWTGTRQETQY
>TRBD1|TRBV5-1|TRBJ2-1|NA
ASSLGQGAGDEQF
>NA|TRBV12-3/TRBV12-4|TRBJ2-3|NA
ASSFSGLIAGGGTDTQY
>TRBD1|TRBV19|TRBJ1-2|few
ASSTQGGGYGYT
>TRBD2|TRBV27|TRBJ2-4|NA
ASSPKTSRDIQY
>NA|TRBV13|TRBJ1-1|few
ASPLGGGITEAF
>NA|TRBV7-6|TRBJ2-3|NA
ASSLGGRGGTDTQY
>TRBD2|TRBV29-1|TRBJ2-1|few
SVEAFSGRGEF
>NA|TRBV24-1|TRBJ1-5|few
ATSGQFNQPQH
>TRBD1|TRBV4-2|TRBJ2-1|NA
ASSQDTGGANNEQF
>TRBD2|TRBV12-5|TRBJ2-1|NA
ASGPGLAGAHEQF
>NA|TRBV7-9|TRBJ2-3|NA
ASRQDRFTDTQY
>NA|TRBV9|TRBJ1-1|NA
ASRQGGYMNTEAF
>NA|TRBV27|TRBJ2-1|NA
ASSLGRRSEQF
>TRBD1|TRBV7-3|TRBJ1-2|NA
ASSYTGGNGYT